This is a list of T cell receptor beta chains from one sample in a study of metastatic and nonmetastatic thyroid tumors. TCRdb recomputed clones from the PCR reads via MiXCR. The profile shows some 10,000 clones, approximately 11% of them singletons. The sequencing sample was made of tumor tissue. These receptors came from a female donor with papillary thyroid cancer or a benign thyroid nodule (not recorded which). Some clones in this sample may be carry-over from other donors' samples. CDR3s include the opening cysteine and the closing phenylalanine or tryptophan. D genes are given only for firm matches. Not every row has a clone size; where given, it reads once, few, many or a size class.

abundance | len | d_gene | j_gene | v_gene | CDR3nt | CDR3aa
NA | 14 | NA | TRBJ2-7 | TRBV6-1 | TGTGCCAGCAGTTTGGCCGGGAGATCGGGCGAGCAGTACTTC | CASSLAGRSGEQYF
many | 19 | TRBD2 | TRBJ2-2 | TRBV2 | TGTGCCAGCAGTGAGGGACTAGCGGGAGGAAACGCGAACACCGGGGAGCTGTTTTTT | CASSEGLAGGNANTGELFF
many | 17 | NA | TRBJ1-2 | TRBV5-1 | TGCGCCAGCAGCCCCGCCCAGACAGGCGACCCTAACTATGGCTACACCTTC | CASSPAQTGDPNYGYTF
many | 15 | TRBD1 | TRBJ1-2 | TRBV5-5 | TGTGCCAGCAGCCCCTGGGACAGGGGTAACTATGGCTACACCTTC | CASSPWDRGNYGYTF
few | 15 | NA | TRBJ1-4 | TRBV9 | TGTGCCAGCAGCGTAGGTGCCAACCGGGGAGAAAAACTGTTTTTT | CASSVGANRGEKLFF
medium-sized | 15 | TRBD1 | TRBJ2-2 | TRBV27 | TGTGCCAGCAGTTCCGGGACAGCGAACACCGGGGAGCTGTTTTTT | CASSSGTANTGELFF
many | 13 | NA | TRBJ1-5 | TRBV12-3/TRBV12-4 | TGTGCCAGCAGGCAGGGTTCCAGTCAGCCCCAGCATTTT | CASRQGSSQPQHF
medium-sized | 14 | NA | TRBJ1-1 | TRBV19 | TGTGCCAGTAGTATTGGCAGAAAGAACACTGAAGCTTTCTTT | CASSIGRKNTEAFF
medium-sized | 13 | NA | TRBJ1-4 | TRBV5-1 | TGCGCCAGCAGGGTTGCAACTAATGAAAAACTGTTTTTT | CASRVATNEKLFF
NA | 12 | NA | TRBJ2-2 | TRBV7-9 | TGTGCCAGCACGACCACTCCGCGGGAGCTGTTTTTT | CASTTTPRELFF
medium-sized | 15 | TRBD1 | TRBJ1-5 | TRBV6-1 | TGTGCCAGCACGACCCAGCAGGGGGTCGGTCAGCCCCAGCATTTT | CASTTQQGVGQPQHF
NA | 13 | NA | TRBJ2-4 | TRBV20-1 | TGCAGTGCTAGAGACGGGGGTCTGCACATTCAGTACTTC | CSARDGGLHIQYF
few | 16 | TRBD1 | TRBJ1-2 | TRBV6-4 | TGTGCCAGCAGTCCTGCAGGGACAGGGGGTAACTATGGCTACACCTTC | CASSPAGTGGNYGYTF
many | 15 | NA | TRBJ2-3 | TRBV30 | TGTGCCTGGAGTTTAGGGGACCCCACAGTAGATACGCAGTATTTT | CAWSLGDPTVDTQYF
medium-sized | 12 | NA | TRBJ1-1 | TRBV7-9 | TGTGCCAGCAGCTTAGACAGCACTGAAGCTTTCTTT | CASSLDSTEAFF
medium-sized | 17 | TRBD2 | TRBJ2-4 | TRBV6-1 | TGTGCCAGCAGACCACCTGGGACTAGCGGGAGGCGAAACATTCAGTACTTC | CASRPPGTSGRRNIQYF
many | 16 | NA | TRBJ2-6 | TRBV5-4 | TGTGCCAGCAGCCCCGGTATGTTCCCTGGGGCCAACGTCCTGACTTTC | CASSPGMFPGANVLTF
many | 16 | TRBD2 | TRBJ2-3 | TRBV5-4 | TGTGCCAGCAGCAGCGGGGGGGCCTTATCCGCAGATACGCAGTATTTT | CASSSGGALSADTQYF
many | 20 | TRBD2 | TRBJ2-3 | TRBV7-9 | TGTGCCAGCAGTTCAAGGACTAGCGGGAGGGCCGGGGGAGGCACAGATACGCAGTATTTT | CASSSRTSGRAGGGTDTQYF
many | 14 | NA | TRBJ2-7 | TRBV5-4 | TGTGCCAGCAGCCTACAGGGTTCGGACTACGAGCAGTACTTC | CASSLQGSDYEQYF
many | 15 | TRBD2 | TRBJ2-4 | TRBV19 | TGTGCCAGTAGTACAGCGGGAGGGAGCAAAAACATTCAGTACTTC | CASSTAGGSKNIQYF
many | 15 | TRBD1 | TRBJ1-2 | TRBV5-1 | TGCGCCAGCAGCTTGGCCCCCGGGACAGGGGGCGGCTACACCTTC | CASSLAPGTGGGYTF
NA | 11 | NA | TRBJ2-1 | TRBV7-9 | TGTGCCAGCAGCCAGGAACTAGAGCAGTTCTTT | CASSQELEQFF
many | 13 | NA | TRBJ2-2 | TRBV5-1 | TGCGCCAGCAGTACGGGTATCACCGGGGAGCTGTTTTTT | CASSTGITGELFF
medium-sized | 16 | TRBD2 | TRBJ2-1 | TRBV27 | TGTGCCAGCAGTTTAAACCTAGCGGGGAGGGACAATGAGCAGTTCTTC | CASSLNLAGRDNEQFF
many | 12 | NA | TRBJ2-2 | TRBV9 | TGTGCCAGCAGCGCCCAAGGCGGGGAGCTGTTTTTT | CASSAQGGELFF
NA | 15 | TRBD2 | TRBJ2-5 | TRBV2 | TGTGCCAGCAGGCCGGGACTAGCGGCCAATGAGACCCAGTACTTC | CASRPGLAANETQYF
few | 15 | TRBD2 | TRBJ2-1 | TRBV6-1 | TGTGCCAGCAGCTCACCCGGGACTAGCGGCAATGAGCAGTTCTTC | CASSSPGTSGNEQFF
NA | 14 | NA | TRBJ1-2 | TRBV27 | TGTGCCAGCAGTTTATCCGGGGGCGACTATGGCTACACCTTC | CASSLSGGDYGYTF
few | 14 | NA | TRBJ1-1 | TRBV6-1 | TGTGCCAGCAGTGAATGGAAAGGAAACACTGAAGCTTTCTTT | CASSEWKGNTEAFF
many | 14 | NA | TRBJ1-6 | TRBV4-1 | TGCGCCAGCAGCCAAACTCGCTTCAATTCACCCCTCCACTTT | CASSQTRFNSPLHF
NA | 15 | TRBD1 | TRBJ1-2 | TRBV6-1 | TGTGCCAGCAGTGGAGGGACAGGAACTAACTATGGCTACACCTTC | CASSGGTGTNYGYTF
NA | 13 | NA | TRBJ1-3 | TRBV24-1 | TGTGCCACCAGAGGGGGGGGCGGAAACACCATATATTTT | CATRGGGGNTIYF
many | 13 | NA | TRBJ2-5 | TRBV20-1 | TGCAGTGCTAGTAGGAGGGGACTAGAGACCCAGTACTTC | CSASRRGLETQYF
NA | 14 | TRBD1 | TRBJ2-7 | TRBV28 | TGTGCCAGCAGTTCTGGACAGGGGGACTACGAGCAGTACTTC | CASSSGQGDYEQYF
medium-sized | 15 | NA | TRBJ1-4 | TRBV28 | TGTGCCAGCAGCCCGAACGGGGATGGTAATGAAAAACTGTTTTTT | CASSPNGDGNEKLFF
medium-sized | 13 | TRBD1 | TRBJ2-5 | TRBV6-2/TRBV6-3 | TGTGCCACCCGACCGGACAGGGTAGAGACCCAGTACTTC | CATRPDRVETQYF
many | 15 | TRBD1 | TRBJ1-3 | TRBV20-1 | TGCAGTGCTTCAGACAGGGCCCGGGTTGGAAACACCATATATTTT | CSASDRARVGNTIYF
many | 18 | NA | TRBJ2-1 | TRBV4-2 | TGTGCCAGCAGCCAAGAGCTCTCCGGGAGAAGCTCCTACAATGAGCAGTTCTTC | CASSQELSGRSSYNEQFF
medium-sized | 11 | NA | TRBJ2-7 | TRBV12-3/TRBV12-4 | TGTGCCAGCAGTTTCAACTCCGAGCAGTACTTC | CASSFNSEQYF
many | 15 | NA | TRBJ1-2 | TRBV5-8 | TGTGCCAGCAGCTTTTTGACAGGAGAGGGCTATGGCTACACCTTC | CASSFLTGEGYGYTF
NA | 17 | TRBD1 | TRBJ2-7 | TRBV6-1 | TGTGCCAGCAGAGCCACGATTACCCGGACAGGGACCTACGAGCAGTACTTC | CASRATITRTGTYEQYF
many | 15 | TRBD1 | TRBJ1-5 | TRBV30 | TGTGCCTGGAGTGTAGGGGGCGGTCGGAATCAGCCCCAGCATTTT | CAWSVGGGRNQPQHF
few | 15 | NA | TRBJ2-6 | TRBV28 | TGTGCCAGCAATTTTCTTGGTGCTGTGGCCAACGTCCTGACTTTC | CASNFLGAVANVLTF
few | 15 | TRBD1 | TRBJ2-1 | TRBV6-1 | TGTGCCAGCAGGGGTGGGGACAGGGACTACAATGAGCAGTTCTTC | CASRGGDRDYNEQFF
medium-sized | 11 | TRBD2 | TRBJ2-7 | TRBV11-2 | TGTGCCAGCGCAGCGGGGACCGAGCAGTACTTC | CASAAGTEQYF
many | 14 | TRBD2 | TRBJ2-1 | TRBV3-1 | TGTGCCAGCAGCCAAGATATCGCTAGCGGGAACGAGTTCTTC | CASSQDIASGNEFF
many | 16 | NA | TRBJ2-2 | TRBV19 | TGTGCCAGTAGTACACTAGGCAGGATAGTTGGCTGGGAGCTGTTTTTT | CASSTLGRIVGWELFF
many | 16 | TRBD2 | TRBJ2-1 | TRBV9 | TGTGCCAGCAGCGTAGGCCCTAGCGGGGCTTACAATGAGCAGTTCTTC | CASSVGPSGAYNEQFF